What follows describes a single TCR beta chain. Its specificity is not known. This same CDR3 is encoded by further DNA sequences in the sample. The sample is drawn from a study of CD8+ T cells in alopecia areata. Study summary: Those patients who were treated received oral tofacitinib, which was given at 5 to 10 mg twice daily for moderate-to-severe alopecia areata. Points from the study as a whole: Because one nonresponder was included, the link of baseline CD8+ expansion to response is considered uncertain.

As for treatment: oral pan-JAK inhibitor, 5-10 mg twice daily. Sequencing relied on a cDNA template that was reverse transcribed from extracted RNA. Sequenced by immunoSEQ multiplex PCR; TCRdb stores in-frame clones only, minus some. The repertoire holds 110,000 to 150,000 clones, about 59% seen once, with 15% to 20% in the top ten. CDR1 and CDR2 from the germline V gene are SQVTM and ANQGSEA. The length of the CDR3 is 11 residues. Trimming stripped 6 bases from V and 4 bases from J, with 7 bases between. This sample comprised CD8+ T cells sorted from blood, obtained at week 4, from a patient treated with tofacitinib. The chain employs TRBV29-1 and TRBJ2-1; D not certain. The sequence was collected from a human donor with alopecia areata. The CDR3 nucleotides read TGCAGCGTGGTGGCTTACAATGAGCAGTTCTTC. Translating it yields CSVVAYNEQFF.